The 23 T cell receptor beta chains reported below all come from one sample, sequenced in a study of blood T cells in healthy people across ages. Then a second PCR, running roughly 7 to 11 cycles, was carried out with a sample-barcoded 5' primer and a J-beta primer mix. One entry per CDR3 protein results from TCRdb running MiXCR on the 5' RACE reads. The sample contains about 800,000 distinct CDR3 sequences, roughly 25% of which appear only once. These data are also associated with another study on T cells of mothers and their children.

The sequencing sample was made of blood. Every receptor here comes from a boy younger than 18 in good health.

The rearrangement links TRBV27 to TRBJ1-1, with D unresolved. The CDR3 runs to 13 residues. Germline-derived CDR1 and CDR2 are MNHEY and SMNVEV (reference sequence). Trimming removed 5 bases from V and 4 bases from J, with 11 bases in between. CDR3 protein: CASSPEAPTEAFF. CDR3 nucleotide sequence: TGTGCCAGCAGTCCAGAAGCGCCCACTGAAGCTTTCTTT.

V gene TRBV3-1 combines with J gene TRBJ2-4; D uncertain. V shed 0 bases and J shed 3 bases, with 3 bases lying between them. Germline values: CDR1 LGHDT, CDR2 YNNKEL (reference sequence). This CDR3 comprises 13 residues. In DNA form, the CDR3 reads TGTGCCAGCAGCCAAGAGGTCAAAAACATTCAGTACTTC. Translation: CASSQEVKNIQYF.

The rearrangement links TRBV27 to TRBJ2-1; D gene unclear. V was shortened by 5 bases and J by 6 bases, with 8 bases between the two germline ends. The CDR3 runs 12 residues. Germline V gene data show CDR1 as MNHEY and CDR2 as SMNVEV (reference sequence). This chain's CDR3 is CASSHQTNEQFF. In DNA, the CDR3 is TGTGCCAGCAGTCATCAAACCAATGAGCAGTTCTTC.

This chain uses TRBV11-2 with TRBJ1-2; 9 bases line up with TRBD1. The CDR3 consists of 16 residues. V lost 4 bases and J lost 2; bases outside the gene matches: 8. Germline loops: CDR1 SGHAT, CDR2 FQNNGV. The CDR3 region is CASSSGTGKGNYGYTF. The CDR3 DNA reads TGTGCCAGCAGCTCCGGGACAGGGAAAGGAAACTATGGCTACACCTTC. Together with reference TRBV11-2 and TRBJ1-2, the CDR3 gives the full variable domain: EAGVAQSPRYKIIEKRQSVAFWCNPISGHATLYWYQQILGQGPKLLIQFQNNGVVDDSQLPKDRFSAERLKGVDSTLKIQPAKLEDSAVYLCASSSGTGKGNYGYTFGSGTRLTVV.

The chain carries TRBV7-9 and TRBJ2-1; D ambiguous. The length of the CDR3 is 13 residues. CDR1 SEHNR and CDR2 FQNEAQ come from the germline V gene (reference sequence). V shed 1 base and J shed 4 bases, with 5 bases lying between them. The CDR3 loop reads CASSLDQYNEQFF. In DNA form, the CDR3 reads TGTGCCAGCAGCTTAGATCAGTACAATGAGCAGTTCTTC.

This clonotype was picked up a small number of times. The chain is built from TRBV5-1 and TRBJ2-1; 14 nucleotides align to TRBD2. CDR1 and CDR2 from the germline V gene are SGHRS and YFSETQ. Trimming cost V 5 bases and J 7 bases; bases outside gene matches: 11. The CDR3 spans 17 residues. This CDR3 is CASRTTSGGARGNEQFF. The CDR3 DNA is TGCGCCAGCAGAACGACTAGCGGGGGGGCCCGTGGGAATGAGCAGTTCTTC.

The table lists this clonotype with a few counts. The rearrangement links TRBV6-1 to TRBJ2-2; D is perhaps TRBD2 (6 bases). The V end lost 4 bases, the J end lost 4 bases, and 13 bases lay between the germline ends. The CDR3 consists of 15 residues. Germline assignment: CDR1 MNHNS and CDR2 SASEGT. As DNA, the CDR3 is TGTGCCAGCAGTGTGACGTGGCGGGGCACCGGGGAGCTGTTTTTT. Protein sequence: CASSVTWRGTGELFF.

The chain recombines TRBV6-2 or TRBV6-3 with TRBJ2-7; D perhaps matches TRBD1 (6 bases). Per germline, CDR1 MNHEY and CDR2 SVGEGT. The V end lost 2 bases, the J end lost 4 bases, and 15 bases lay between the germline ends. CDR3 size: 15 residues. As DNA, the CDR3 is TGTGCCAGCAGTTACCAGGGGACGGCTGGATACGAGCAGTACTTC. Translation gives CASSYQGTAGYEQYF.

This clonotype was recorded a few times. The chain links TRBV30 to TRBJ1-2; 8 bases are a match to TRBD1. Germline CDR1 GTSNPN, CDR2 SVGIG (reference sequence). The V gene end was trimmed by 4 bases and the J gene end by 7 bases; junction bases not matched to a gene: 8. This CDR3 has 13 residues. CDR3 sequence (DNA): TGTGCCTGGACGACAGGGGTGTCCAGTGGCTACACCTTC. The encoded protein is CAWTTGVSSGYTF.

Of note for this clonotype: The junction and the germline gene differ at one end; a read error may be behind it. The gene calls are TRBV7-9 and TRBJ2-2, with 9 bases lining up with TRBD1. The CDR3 is 18 residues long. The germline CDR1 and CDR2 sequences are SEHNR and FQNEAQ (reference sequence). DNA of the CDR3: TGTGCCAGCAGCACCGTTTCCGGGACAGGGTCGAACACCGGGGAGCAGTTTTTT. This gives the protein CASSTVSGTGSNTGEQFF.

The chain uses TRBV28 and TRBJ1-4, with D unclear. Trimming took off 5 bases at V and 7 bases at J, with 8 bases between the two ends. The germline V gene has CDR1 MDHEN and CDR2 SYDVKM. The CDR3 sequence is 12 residues long. The DNA of the CDR3 is TGTGCCAGCAGTCCTAACCCTGAAAAACTGTTTTTT. Translated: CASSPNPEKLFF.

With regard to this clonotype: The CDR3 does not end in the conserved phenylalanine or tryptophan, so this is likely a read error. The chain employs TRBV12-3 or TRBV12-4 and TRBJ2-3; either TRBD1 or TRBD2 may fit D (6 bases each). Between the trimmed V and J ends, which lost 2 bases and 3 bases, there was a span of 12 bases. There are 15 residues in the CDR3. This CDR3 is CASSLLGGPTDTQYS. CDR3 in DNA: TGTGCCAGCAGTTTATTGGGGGGCCCGACAGATACGCAGTATTCT.

This chain uses TRBV6-5 with TRBJ2-1; D is possibly TRBD1 (6 bases). Germline loops: CDR1 MNHEY, CDR2 SVGAGI. The CDR3 runs to 13 residues. Trimming removed 2 bases at V and 4 bases at J, with 6 bases between. CDR3 sequence: CASSYTGYNEQFF. The DNA of the CDR3 is TGTGCCAGCAGTTACACAGGGTACAATGAGCAGTTCTTC.

This clonotype was observed a few times. The chain links TRBV7-3 to TRBJ1-1; no definite D call. The V end lost 5 bases, the J end lost 1 base, and 14 bases lay between the germline ends. The germline V gene has CDR1 SGHTA and CDR2 FQGTGA. This CDR3 has 15 residues. For the CDR3, the DNA is TGTGCCAGCAGCCCAGGTAGGGCGAGGAACACTGAAGCTTTCTTT. This encodes CASSPGRARNTEAFF.

The genes are TRBV4-3 and TRBJ2-7; TRBD1 matches at 9 bases. Germline CDR1 is LGHNA and CDR2 is YSLEER. The length of the CDR3 is 15 residues. V lost 3 bases to trimming and J lost 3 bases; unmatched junction nucleotides: 6. CDR3 nucleotide sequence: TGCGCCAGCAGCCAGTCAGGGACAGGGCACTACGAGCAGTACTTC. This sequence encodes CASSQSGTGHYEQYF.

In its sample, this clonotype was seen many times. V and J are TRBV20-1 and TRBJ2-3; TRBD2 matches 12 bases. V shed 3 bases and J 4 bases; nucleotides not matched to a gene: 5. CDR1 DFQATT and CDR2 SNEGSKA come from the germline V gene (reference sequence). The CDR3 is 15 amino acids. In DNA, the CDR3 is TGCAGTGCTAGGGCGGCTAGCGGGAGGGCAGATACGCAGTATTTT. Encoded protein: CSARAASGRADTQYF.

The chain employs TRBV20-1 and TRBJ2-5, with 10 nucleotides matching TRBD2. The trim removed 2 bases at V and 2 bases at J, leaving 8 bases unmatched. Germline V lookup: CDR1 DFQATT, CDR2 SNEGSKA (reference sequence). CDR3 size: 16 residues. CDR3 sequence (DNA): TGCAGTGCTAGAAGGGGTAGCGGGGGGACGCAAGAGACCCAGTACTTC. Translated, it gives CSARRGSGGTQETQYF.

The V and J genes are TRBV20-1 and TRBJ1-4; D might be TRBD1 (6 bases). Germline V gives CDR1 DFQATT, CDR2 SNEGSKA (reference sequence). V was shortened by 6 bases and J by 6 bases, with 23 bases between the two germline ends. The CDR3 is 16 amino acids. The CDR3 loop reads CSAPGGARMFDEKLFF. The CDR3 DNA reads TGCAGTGCCCCGGGGGGGGCGCGAATGTTTGATGAAAAACTGTTTTTT.

The V gene is TRBV21-1, the J gene TRBJ2-5; TRBD1, the D gene given by the table, was not confirmed from the DNA. TRBV21-1 is deemed a pseudogene. The length of the CDR3 is 14 residues. CDR3 region: CASSTPPGRETQYF. The CDR3 coding sequence is TGTGCCAGCAGCACCCCACCGGGTCGGGAGACCCAGTACTTC.

In this sample, this clonotype turned up a few times. The chain couples TRBV18 to TRBJ1-2; TRBD1 is a possible D gene (6 bases). CDR1 and CDR2 from the germline V gene are KGHSH and LQKENI. Between the trimmed V and J ends, which lost 2 bases and 4 bases, there was a span of 11 bases. The CDR3 runs 14 residues. The CDR3 sequence: CASSPMDSLYGYTF. The CDR3 DNA is TGTGCCAGCTCACCAATGGACAGCCTCTATGGCTACACCTTC.

This chain uses TRBV7-2 with TRBJ2-5, with TRBD1 as a possible D gene (7 bases). The germline V and J ends were trimmed by 5 bases and 5 bases, with 15 bases remaining between them. Germline V gene sequence: CDR1 SGHTA, CDR2 FQGNSA. The CDR3 length is 14 residues. DNA of the CDR3: TGTGCCAGCAGCGGAGGGGCAGGGGGGGAGACCCAGTACTTC. This sequence encodes CASSGGAGGETQYF.

This clonotype was counted once. The rearrangement links TRBV7-2 to TRBJ2-2, with 7 bases aligning to TRBD1. Germline trimming cut 5 bases from V and 0 bases from J; bases unmatched to any gene: 6. The germline V gene has CDR1 SGHTA and CDR2 FQGNSA. This CDR3 is built from 16 residues. CDR3 region: CASSLTTGSNTGELFF. For the CDR3, the DNA is TGTGCCAGCAGCCTAACGACAGGGTCGAACACCGGGGAGCTGTTTTTT.

The gene calls are TRBV6-6 and TRBJ2-5; TRBD2 matches 8 bases. With V trimmed by 6 bases and J by 7 bases, 7 bases remained unmatched. This CDR3 has 13 residues. CDR1 MNHNY and CDR2 SVGAGI come from the germline V gene (reference sequence). The chain's CDR3 is CASRDAGGGTQYF. The CDR3, as DNA: TGTGCCAGCAGGGACGCCGGGGGGGGGACCCAGTACTTC.